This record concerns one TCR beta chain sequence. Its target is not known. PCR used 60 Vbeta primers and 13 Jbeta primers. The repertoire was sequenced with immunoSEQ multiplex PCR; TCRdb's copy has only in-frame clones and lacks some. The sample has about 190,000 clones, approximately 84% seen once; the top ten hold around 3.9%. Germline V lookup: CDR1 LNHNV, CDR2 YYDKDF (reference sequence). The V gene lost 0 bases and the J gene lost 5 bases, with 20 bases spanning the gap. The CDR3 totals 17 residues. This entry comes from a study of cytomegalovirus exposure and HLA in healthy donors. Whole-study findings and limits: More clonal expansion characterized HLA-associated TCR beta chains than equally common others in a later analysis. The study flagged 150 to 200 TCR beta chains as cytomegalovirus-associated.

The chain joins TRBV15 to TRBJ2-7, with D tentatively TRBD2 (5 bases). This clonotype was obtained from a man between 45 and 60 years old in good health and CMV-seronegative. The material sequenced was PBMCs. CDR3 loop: CATSRDPLGGAGDEQYF. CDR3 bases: TGTGCCACCAGCAGAGATCCCTTAGGTGGCGCCGGGGACGAGCAGTACTTC.